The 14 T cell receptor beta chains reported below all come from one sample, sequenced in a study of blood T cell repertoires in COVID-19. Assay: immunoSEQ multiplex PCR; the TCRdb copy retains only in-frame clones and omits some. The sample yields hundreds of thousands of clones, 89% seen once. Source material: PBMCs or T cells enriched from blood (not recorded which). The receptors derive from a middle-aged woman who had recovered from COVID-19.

The DNA for the CDR3 is TGTGCCAGCACGAAAACCGGGACAGGTGTCCTATCAGCTGAAGCTTTCTTT. Its translation: CASTKTGTGVLSAEAFF. The chain is built from TRBV2 and TRBJ1-1, with 8 bases identical to TRBD1. Germline V gene lookup returns CDR1 SNHLY and CDR2 FYNNEI. V shed 7 bases, J shed 6 bases, and the junction held 19 bases outside the gene matches. This CDR3 is built from 17 residues.

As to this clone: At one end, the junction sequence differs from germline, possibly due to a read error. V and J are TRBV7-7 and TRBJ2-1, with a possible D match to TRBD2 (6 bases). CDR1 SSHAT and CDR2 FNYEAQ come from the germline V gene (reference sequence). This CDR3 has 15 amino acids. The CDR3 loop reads CASSLNAGSGNEQFF. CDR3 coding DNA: TGTGCTAGCAGCTTAAACGCCGGGAGTGGGAATGAGCAGTTCTTC. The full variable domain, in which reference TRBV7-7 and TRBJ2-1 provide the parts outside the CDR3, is GAGVSQSPRYKVTKRGQDVTLRCDPISSHATLYWYQQALGQGPEFLTYFNYEAQPDKSGLPSDRFSAERPEGSISTLTIQRTEQRDSAMYRCASSLNAGSGNEQFFGPGTRLTVL.

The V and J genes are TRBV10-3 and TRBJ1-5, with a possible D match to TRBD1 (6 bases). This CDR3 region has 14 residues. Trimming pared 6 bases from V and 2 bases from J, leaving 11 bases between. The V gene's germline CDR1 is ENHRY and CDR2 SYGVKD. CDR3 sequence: CAIRGGYGNQPQHF. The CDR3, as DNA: TGTGCCATCAGAGGGGGTTATGGCAATCAGCCCCAGCATTTT.

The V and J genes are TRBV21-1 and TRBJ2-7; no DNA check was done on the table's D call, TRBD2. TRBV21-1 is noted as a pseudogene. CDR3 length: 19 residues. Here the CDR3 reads CASSKARETSGRLPYEQYF. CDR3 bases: TGTGCCAGCAGCAAAGCAAGGGAGACTAGCGGGAGGCTCCCCTACGAGCAGTACTTC.

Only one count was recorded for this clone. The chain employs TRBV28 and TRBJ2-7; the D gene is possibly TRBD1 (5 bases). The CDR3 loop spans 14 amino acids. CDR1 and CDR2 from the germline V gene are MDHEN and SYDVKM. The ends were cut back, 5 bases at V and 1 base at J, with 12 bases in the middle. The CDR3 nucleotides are TGTGCCAGCAGTCCCCCCCAGGGATCCTACGAGCAGTACTTC. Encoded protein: CASSPPQGSYEQYF.

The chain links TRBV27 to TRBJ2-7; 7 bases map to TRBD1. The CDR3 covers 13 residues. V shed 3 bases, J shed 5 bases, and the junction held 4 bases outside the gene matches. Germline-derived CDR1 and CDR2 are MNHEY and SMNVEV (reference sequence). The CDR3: CASSFRQGHEQYF. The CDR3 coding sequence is TGTGCCAGCAGTTTCCGACAGGGTCACGAGCAGTACTTC.

CDR3 amino acids: CSGALTGGRGSEQFF. The CDR3 nucleotides are TGCAGCGGGGCCCTGACAGGGGGCCGGGGTAGTGAGCAGTTCTTC. The V call is TRBV29-1, the J call TRBJ2-1; 10 bases align to TRBD1. V gave up 7 bases and J gave up 9 bases; unmatched junction bases: 15. Looked up from germline, CDR1 is SQVTM and CDR2 is ANQGSEA. CDR3 length: 15 residues.

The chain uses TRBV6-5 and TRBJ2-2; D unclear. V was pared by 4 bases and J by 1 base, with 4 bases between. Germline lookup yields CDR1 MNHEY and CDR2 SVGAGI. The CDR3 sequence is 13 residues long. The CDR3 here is CASSSQNTGELFF. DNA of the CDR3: TGTGCCAGCAGTTCACAGAACACCGGGGAGCTGTTTTTT.

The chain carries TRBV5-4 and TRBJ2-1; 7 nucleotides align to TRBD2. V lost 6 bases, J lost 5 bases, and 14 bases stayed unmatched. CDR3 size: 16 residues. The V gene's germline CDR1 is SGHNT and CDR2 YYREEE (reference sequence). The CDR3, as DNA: TGTGCCAGCACCCCCGGAGGCCAGCGGGGCAACAATGAGCAGTTCTTC. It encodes CASTPGGQRGNNEQFF. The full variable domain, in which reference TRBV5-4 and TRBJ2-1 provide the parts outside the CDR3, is ETGVTQSPTHLIKTRGQQVTLRCSSQSGHNTVSWYQQALGQGPQFIFQYYREEENGRGNFPPRFSGLQFPNYSSELNVNALELDDSALYLCASTPGGQRGNNEQFFGPGTRLTVL.

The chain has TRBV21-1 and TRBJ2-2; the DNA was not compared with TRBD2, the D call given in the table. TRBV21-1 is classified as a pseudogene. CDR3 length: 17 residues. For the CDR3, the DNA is TGTGCCAGCAGCAAAGCGGATAGCGGGCTGAACACCGGGGAGCTGTTTTTT. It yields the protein CASSKADSGLNTGELFF.

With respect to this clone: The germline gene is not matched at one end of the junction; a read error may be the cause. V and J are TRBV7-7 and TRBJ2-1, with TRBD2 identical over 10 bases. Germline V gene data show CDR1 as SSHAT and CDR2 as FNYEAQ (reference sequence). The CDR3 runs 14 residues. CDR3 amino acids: CASSLAGDHNEQFF. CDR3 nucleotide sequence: TGTGCTAGCAGTCTAGCGGGAGACCACAATGAGCAGTTCTTC.

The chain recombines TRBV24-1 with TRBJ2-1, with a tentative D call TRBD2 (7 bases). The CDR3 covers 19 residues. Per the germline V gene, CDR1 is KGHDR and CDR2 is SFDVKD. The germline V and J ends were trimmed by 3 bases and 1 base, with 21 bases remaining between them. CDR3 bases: TGTGCCACCAGTGATCCGCCCGGGGGCGGGGAGGGGTCCTACAATGAGCAGTTCTTC. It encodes CATSDPPGGGEGSYNEQFF.

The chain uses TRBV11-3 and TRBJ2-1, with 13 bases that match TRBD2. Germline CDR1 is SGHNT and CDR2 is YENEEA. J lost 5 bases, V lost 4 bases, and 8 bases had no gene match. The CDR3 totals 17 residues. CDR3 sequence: CASSSRTSGSKNNEQFF. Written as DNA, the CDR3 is TGTGCCAGCAGCTCTCGGACTAGCGGGAGTAAAAACAATGAGCAGTTCTTC.

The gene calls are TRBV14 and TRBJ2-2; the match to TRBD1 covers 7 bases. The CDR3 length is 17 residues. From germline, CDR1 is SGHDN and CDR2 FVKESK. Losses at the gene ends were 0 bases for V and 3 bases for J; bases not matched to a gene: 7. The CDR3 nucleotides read TGTGCCAGCAGCCAAGATCCCAGGGGGAGACACACCGGGGAGCTGTTTTTT. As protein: CASSQDPRGRHTGELFF.